A single sample gave rise to the 31 T cell receptor beta chains below, sequenced in a study of early T cells in non-severe SARS-CoV-2 infection. TCRdb passed the 5' RACE reads through MiXCR, listing each CDR3 protein once. Of about 55,000 distinct CDR3 sequences listed, roughly 12% were seen once; the top ten hold 3% to 4.5%. The sample comprised whole blood. These receptors all stem from an adult who was a healthcare worker with PCR-confirmed SARS-CoV-2 infection or an uninfected control (not recorded which).

The table lists this clonotype with many counts. The chain recombines TRBV20-1 with TRBJ2-5, with a possible D match to TRBD1 (6 bases). Trimming cost V 1 base and J 1 base, with 13 bases left between them. The CDR3 has 15 residues. Germline loops: CDR1 DFQATT, CDR2 SNEGSKA (reference sequence). CDR3 loop: CSARVLGQSQETQYF. The CDR3 DNA sequence: TGCAGTGCTAGAGTTCTAGGACAGAGCCAAGAGACCCAGTACTTC.

This clonotype turned up a few times. The V and J genes are TRBV4-1 and TRBJ2-1; D is undetermined. Germline loops: CDR1 MGHRA, CDR2 YSYEKL. This CDR3 has 15 amino acids. Trimming left V 0 bases short and J 7 bases short, with 13 bases between. The CDR3 DNA sequence: TGCGCCAGCAGCCAAGAGGCAGTCCTCCAAAATGAGCAGTTCTTC. It specifies CASSQEAVLQNEQFF.

This clonotype was picked up a small number of times. The chain employs TRBV28 and TRBJ2-7; 7 bases match TRBD2. CDR1 and CDR2 from the germline V gene are MDHEN and SYDVKM. The ends lost 4 bases at V and 3 bases at J; junction bases unmatched: 12. The CDR3 is 16 residues long. This CDR3 is CASSYPTGGIYYEQYF. In nucleotides, the CDR3 is TGTGCCAGCAGTTATCCGACCGGGGGGATCTACTACGAGCAGTACTTC.

This clonotype was detected a few times. The V gene is TRBV24-1, the J gene TRBJ2-5, with D unresolved. The CDR3 runs 16 residues. Between the trimmed V and J ends, which lost 3 bases and 5 bases, there was a span of 18 bases. Germline values: CDR1 KGHDR, CDR2 SFDVKD. CDR3 protein: CATSDPGPHSAETQYF. The CDR3 DNA sequence: TGTGCCACCAGTGATCCGGGCCCCCACTCAGCTGAGACCCAGTACTTC.

This clonotype came up many times. This chain connects TRBV20-1 to TRBJ2-5; D call uncertain. Deletions cut 3 bases from V and 2 bases from J, with 1 base between. The CDR3 is made up of 10 amino acids. Germline CDR1 DFQATT, CDR2 SNEGSKA (reference sequence). The CDR3 region is CSASQETQYF. CDR3 in DNA: TGCAGTGCTAGTCAAGAGACCCAGTACTTC.

A few counts support this clonotype. The chain couples TRBV29-1 to TRBJ1-2; D is ambiguous. This CDR3 region has 8 residues. Germline V gene data show CDR1 as SQVTM and CDR2 as ANQGSEA. The V and J ends lost 6 bases and 7 bases respectively, with 3 bases between them. As DNA, the CDR3 is TGCAGCGTGGTTGGCTACACCTTC. Amino acid sequence: CSVVGYTF.

This clonotype occurred many times. Here the CDR3 reads CASSLAVGQGAHTEAFF. The CDR3 nucleotides are TGTGCCAGCAGCTTGGCCGTAGGACAGGGGGCCCACACTGAAGCTTTCTTT. V is TRBV7-8 and J is TRBJ1-1, with TRBD1 matching over 11 bases. In germline, CDR1 is SGHVS, CDR2 FQNEAQ. CDR3 length: 17 residues. V gave up 3 bases and J gave up 3 bases; unmatched junction bases: 9.

This clonotype was seen only a few times. The chain joins TRBV2 to TRBJ1-6, with D unclear. Germline V CDR1 and CDR2: SNHLY, FYNNEI. With 4 bases removed from V and 5 bases from J, the gap between germline ends came to 9 bases. The CDR3 is 14 amino acids. CDR3 sequence reads: CASSGQADNSPLHF. DNA for the CDR3: TGTGCCAGCAGTGGGCAGGCAGATAATTCACCCCTCCACTTT.

This clonotype was picked up many times. The rearrangement joins TRBV10-2 to TRBJ2-7, with TRBD2 as a possible D gene (5 bases). Trimming removed 0 bases at V and 3 bases at J, with 12 bases between. The CDR3 has 15 amino acids. Germline-derived CDR1 and CDR2 are WSHSY and SAAADI. The CDR3 DNA reads TGCGCCAGCAGTGAGTCTGGTAGAGGGATCTACGAGCAGTACTTC. Translation: CASSESGRGIYEQYF.

V usage is TRBV2 and J usage is TRBJ2-3, with 8 bases matching TRBD2. Trimming at V came to 6 bases and at J to 2 bases, leaving 4 bases not matched to a gene. Germline CDR1 and CDR2: SNHLY and FYNNEI. The length of the CDR3 is 14 residues. As DNA, the CDR3 is TGTGCCAGCAGATTAGCGGGGTCCACAGATACGCAGTATTTT. Translated: CASRLAGSTDTQYF.

The gene calls are TRBV2 and TRBJ1-2, with a tentative D call TRBD1 (6 bases). Trimming removed 4 bases from V and 3 bases from J, with 9 bases in between. The CDR3 contains 13 residues. The V gene's germline CDR1 is SNHLY and CDR2 FYNNEI. CDR3 residues: CASSAGGYYGYTF. DNA for the CDR3: TGTGCCAGCAGTGCGGGGGGCTACTATGGCTACACCTTC.

This clonotype appeared a few times. V gene TRBV28 combines with J gene TRBJ2-7, with 13 bases aligning to TRBD2. The junction had 9 bases not matched to a gene; V was cut back by 7 bases and J by 0 bases. The germline V gene encodes CDR1 MDHEN and CDR2 SYDVKM. The CDR3 consists of 17 residues. This CDR3 is CASTGGTSGAASYEQYF. DNA for the CDR3: TGTGCCAGCACAGGCGGGACTAGCGGGGCCGCCTCCTACGAGCAGTACTTC.

This clonotype was picked up a small number of times. The chain couples TRBV7-7 to TRBJ2-3; no clear D gene. The germline V gene encodes CDR1 SSHAT and CDR2 FNYEAQ (reference sequence). The CDR3 spans 13 residues. Trimming left V 1 base short and J 2 bases short, with 4 bases between. In DNA, the CDR3 is TGTGCCAGCAGCTTAGACCACACAGATACGCAGTATTTT. It codes for CASSLDHTDTQYF.

In its sample, this clonotype was seen a few times. The chain employs TRBV19 and TRBJ2-3; D not certain. The CDR3 is 12 amino acids. From germline, CDR1 is LNHDA and CDR2 SQIVND (reference sequence). V was shortened by 3 bases and J by 1 base, with 2 bases between the two germline ends. CDR3 coding DNA: TGTGCCAGTAGTATCCGCACAGATACGCAGTATTTT. This sequence encodes CASSIRTDTQYF.

This clonotype was seen a handful of times. V and J are TRBV5-4 and TRBJ2-7; D not resolved. V gave up 4 bases and J gave up 1 base, with 9 bases separating them. Germline lookup yields CDR1 SGHNT and CDR2 YYREEE (reference sequence). The CDR3 totals 13 residues. The CDR3 nucleotides read TGTGCCAGCAGCCAGGTCCCGTCCTACGAGCAGTACTTC. Protein sequence: CASSQVPSYEQYF.

Worth noting for this clonotype: The conserved phenylalanine or tryptophan is not found at the CDR3 terminus, so this likely reflects a read error. This sequence joins TRBV6-1 and TRBJ2-6, with a weak D call TRBD1 (6 bases). CDR1 is MNHNS, CDR2 SASEGT, per germline. Trimming stripped 4 bases from V and 0 bases from J, with 10 bases between. CDR3 length: 16 amino acids. The CDR3 protein is CASSGGQPSGANVLTS. CDR3 DNA sequence: TGTGCCAGCAGTGGTGGACAGCCCTCTGGGGCCAACGTCCTGACTTCC.

This clonotype showed up just a few times. J is TRBJ2-7 and V is TRBV5-1, with D tentatively TRBD2 (7 bases). Per germline, CDR1 SGHRS and CDR2 YFSETQ. V lost 1 base and J 2 bases, leaving 13 bases between the germline ends. The CDR3 has 15 residues. DNA of the CDR3: TGCGCCAGCAGCTTGTCGGGGGGCGCCGCCTACGAGCAGTACTTC. Translated, it gives CASSLSGGAAYEQYF.

J is TRBJ2-3 and V is TRBV20-1; 14 positions agree with TRBD2. J gave up 2 bases and V 6 bases, and 16 bases lay outside the gene matches. This CDR3 region has 19 residues. The germline CDR1 and CDR2 sequences are DFQATT and SNEGSKA (reference sequence). The CDR3 DNA is TGCAGTGCCAAGTCGGGACTAGCGGGAGCCCAGGGTCCCACAGATACGCAGTATTTT. Its translation is CSAKSGLAGAQGPTDTQYF.

This clonotype appeared a few times. This rearrangement joins TRBV11-1 to TRBJ2-2; TRBD2 agrees at 12 bases. CDR3 length: 15 residues. In germline, CDR1 is SGHAT, CDR2 FQDESV (reference sequence). Losses at the gene ends were 5 bases for V and 5 bases for J; bases not matched to a gene: 3. The CDR3: CASSLGLAGTGELFF. CDR3 in DNA: TGTGCCAGCAGCCTCGGACTAGCGGGGACCGGGGAGCTGTTTTTT. Complete variable domain (other parts from reference TRBV11-1 and TRBJ2-2): EAEVAQSPRYKITEKSQAVAFWCDPISGHATLYWYRQILGQGPELLVQFQDESVVDDSQLPKDRFSAERLKGVDSTLKIQPAELGDSAMYLCASSLGLAGTGELFFGEGSRLTVL.

In this sample, this clonotype turned up a few times. J is TRBJ1-1 and V is TRBV12-3 or TRBV12-4, with 7 bases matching TRBD1. CDR3 length: 13 amino acids. V lost 6 bases and J lost 5; bases outside the gene matches: 6. The CDR3 DNA sequence: TGTGCCAGCAGCCCAGGGGGTTGGACTGAAGCTTTCTTT. Residues: CASSPGGWTEAFF.

A few counts support this clonotype. J is TRBJ2-2 and V is TRBV12-3 or TRBV12-4, with TRBD2 identical over 10 bases. V trimming: 7 bases; J trimming: 2 bases; junction bases outside the gene matches: 7. The CDR3 totals 16 residues. The CDR3 sequence: CASIPTSGSNTGELFF. The CDR3 bases are TGTGCCAGCATCCCGACTAGCGGGTCCAACACCGGGGAGCTGTTTTTT.

Points on this clonotype: A much more abundant neighbour one base away suggests this may be a read error. The CDR3 DNA reads as TGTGCCAACAGCCCGGGAGAGAGGGATGAGCAGTTCTTC. Translation: CANSPGERDEQFF. This chain connects TRBV7-3 to TRBJ2-1; D perhaps matches TRBD2 (6 bases). CDR1 and CDR2 (germline): SGHTA, FQGTGA. The CDR3 runs 13 residues.

In its sample, this clonotype was seen once. The chain couples TRBV7-2 to TRBJ2-4; unclear D gene. V was cut by 2 bases and J by 10 bases, with 9 bases left in between. Germline assignment: CDR1 SGHTA and CDR2 FQGNSA. The CDR3 has 12 amino acids. The CDR3 coding sequence is TGTGCCAGCAGCTTACCTGCCGCAATTCAGTACTTC. It is translated as CASSLPAAIQYF.

This clonotype has just a few counts. V gene TRBV19 combines with J gene TRBJ2-2; D ambiguous. V was cut by 10 bases and J by 7 bases, with 7 bases left in between. Germline CDR1 reads LNHDA; CDR2 reads SQIVND (reference sequence). The length of the CDR3 is 10 residues. This chain's CDR3 is CATLDGELFF. The CDR3 bases are TGTGCCACCTTAGACGGGGAGCTGTTTTTT.

The CDR3 DNA sequence: TGTGCCATCAGTGAGTCGGCTACACAAGAGACCCAGTACTTC. This sequence encodes CAISESATQETQYF. This chain uses TRBV10-3 with TRBJ2-5; D unresolved. The CDR3 has 14 residues. Deletions cut 0 bases from V and 2 bases from J, with 7 bases between. Germline V gene lookup returns CDR1 ENHRY and CDR2 SYGVKD.

This clonotype occurred a few times. This rearrangement joins TRBV10-2 to TRBJ2-1; 11 bases align to TRBD1. Trimming cost V 3 bases and J 7 bases; bases outside gene matches: 5. This CDR3 has 15 amino acids. Per germline, CDR1 WSHSY and CDR2 SAAADI. CDR3 in amino acids: CASSDADRGLNEQFF. In DNA form, the CDR3 reads TGCGCCAGCAGTGATGCGGACAGGGGGCTGAATGAGCAGTTCTTC.

Comment on this clonotype: A much larger clone lies one base from this, so it may be a read error. V gene TRBV29-1 combines with J gene TRBJ2-7, with 9 bases fitting TRBD1. Germline V gives CDR1 SQVTM, CDR2 ANQGSEA. CDR3 length: 11 amino acids. V shed 6 bases and J 6 bases; nucleotides not matched to a gene: 3. The CDR3 loop reads CSVTQGAEQYF. Written as DNA, the CDR3 is TGCAGCGTGACACAGGGGGCCGAGCAGTACTTC.

The V call is TRBV24-1, the J call TRBJ2-3; 9 bases line up with TRBD1. V shed 3 bases, J shed 5 bases, and the junction held 5 bases outside the gene matches. Germline CDR1 KGHDR, CDR2 SFDVKD. CDR3 length equals 15 residues. The CDR3 region is CATSDNRGPGDTQYF. The CDR3 nucleotides are TGTGCCACCAGTGATAACAGGGGGCCGGGAGATACGCAGTATTTT.

This clonotype has only a few counts. The chain combines TRBV11-2 with TRBJ1-2; a possible D gene is TRBD1 (5 bases). This CDR3 has 13 amino acids. V was cut by 5 bases and J by 6 bases, with 13 bases left in between. CDR1 SGHAT and CDR2 FQNNGV come from the germline V gene. Here the CDR3 reads CASSPPGSDGYTF. CDR3 coding DNA: TGTGCCAGCAGCCCCCCAGGGAGCGATGGCTACACCTTC. Based on the CDR3 plus reference TRBV11-2 and TRBJ1-2, the full variable domain is EAGVAQSPRYKIIEKRQSVAFWCNPISGHATLYWYQQILGQGPKLLIQFQNNGVVDDSQLPKDRFSAERLKGVDSTLKIQPAKLEDSAVYLCASSPPGSDGYTFGSGTRLTVV.

This clonotype was detected only once. The chain links TRBV6-6 to TRBJ2-7; maybe TRBD1 (6 bases). The length of the CDR3 is 14 residues. Germline CDR1 is MNHNY and CDR2 is SVGAGI (reference sequence). Trimming removed 4 bases at V and 3 bases at J, with 13 bases between. In nucleotides, the CDR3 is TGTGCCAGCAGTTCCCCGGACAGCCGCTACGAGCAGTACTTC. It encodes CASSSPDSRYEQYF.

V and J are TRBV7-8 and TRBJ2-4; D not certain. Germline V gene sequence: CDR1 SGHVS, CDR2 FQNEAQ. The CDR3 is 13 amino acids. V lost 2 bases and J 11 bases, leaving 13 bases between the germline ends. The CDR3 loop reads CASSLSQDSVQYF. The DNA for the CDR3 is TGTGCCAGCAGCTTAAGTCAGGATAGTGTTCAGTACTTC.